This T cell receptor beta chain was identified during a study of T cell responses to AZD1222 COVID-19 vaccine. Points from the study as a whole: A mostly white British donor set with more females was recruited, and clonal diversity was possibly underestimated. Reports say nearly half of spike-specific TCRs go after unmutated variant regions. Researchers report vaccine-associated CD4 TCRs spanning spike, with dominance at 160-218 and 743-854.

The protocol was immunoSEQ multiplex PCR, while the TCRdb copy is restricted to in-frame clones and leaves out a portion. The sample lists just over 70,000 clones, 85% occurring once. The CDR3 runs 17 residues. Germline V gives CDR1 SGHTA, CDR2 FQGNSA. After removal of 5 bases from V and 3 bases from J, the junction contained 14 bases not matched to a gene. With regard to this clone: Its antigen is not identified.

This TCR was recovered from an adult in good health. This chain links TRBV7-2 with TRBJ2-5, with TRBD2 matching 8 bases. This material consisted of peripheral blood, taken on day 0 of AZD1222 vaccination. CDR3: CASSPTSSRGVEETQYF. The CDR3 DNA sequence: TGTGCCAGCAGCCCCACTAGCTCGCGGGGGGTAGAAGAGACCCAGTACTTC.